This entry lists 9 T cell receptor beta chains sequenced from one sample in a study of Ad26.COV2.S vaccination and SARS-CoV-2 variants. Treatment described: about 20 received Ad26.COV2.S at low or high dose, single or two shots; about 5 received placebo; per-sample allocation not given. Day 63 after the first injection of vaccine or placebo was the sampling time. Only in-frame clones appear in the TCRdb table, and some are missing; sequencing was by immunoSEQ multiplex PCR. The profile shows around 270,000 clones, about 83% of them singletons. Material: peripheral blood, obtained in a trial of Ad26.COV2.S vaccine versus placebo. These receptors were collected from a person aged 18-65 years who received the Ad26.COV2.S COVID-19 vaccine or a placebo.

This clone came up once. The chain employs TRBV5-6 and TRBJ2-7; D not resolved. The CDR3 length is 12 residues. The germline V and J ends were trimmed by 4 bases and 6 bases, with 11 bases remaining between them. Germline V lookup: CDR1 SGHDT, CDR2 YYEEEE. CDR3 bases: TGTGCCAGCAGCGAAAACTCGCGCGAGCAGTACGTC. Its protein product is CASSENSREQYV.

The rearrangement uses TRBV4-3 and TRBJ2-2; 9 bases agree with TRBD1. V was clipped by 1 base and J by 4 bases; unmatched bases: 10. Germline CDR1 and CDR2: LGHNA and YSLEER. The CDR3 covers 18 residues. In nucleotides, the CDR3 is TGCGCCAGCAGCCAAGGAAGTTACAGGGGGCGGGTCACCGGGGAGCTGTTTTTT. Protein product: CASSQGSYRGRVTGELFF.

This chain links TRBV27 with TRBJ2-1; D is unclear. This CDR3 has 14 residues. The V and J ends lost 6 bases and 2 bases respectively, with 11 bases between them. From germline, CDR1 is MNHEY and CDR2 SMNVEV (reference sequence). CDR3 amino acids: CASSPSGTYNEQFF. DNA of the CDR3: TGTGCCAGCAGCCCAAGTGGGACCTACAATGAGCAGTTCTTC.

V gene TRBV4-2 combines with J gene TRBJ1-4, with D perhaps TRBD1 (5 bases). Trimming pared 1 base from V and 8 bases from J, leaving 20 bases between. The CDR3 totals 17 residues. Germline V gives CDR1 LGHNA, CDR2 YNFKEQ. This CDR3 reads CASSQGGLMGGREKLFF. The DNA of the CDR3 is TGTGCCAGCAGCCAAGGAGGTCTAATGGGGGGACGGGAAAAACTGTTTTTT.

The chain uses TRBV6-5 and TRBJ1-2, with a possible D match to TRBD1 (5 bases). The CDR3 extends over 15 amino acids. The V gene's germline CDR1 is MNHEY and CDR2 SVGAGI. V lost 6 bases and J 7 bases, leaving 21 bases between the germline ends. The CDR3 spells CASRPYRDGGFGYTF. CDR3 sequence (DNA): TGTGCCAGCAGGCCATACCGGGACGGAGGGTTTGGCTACACCTTC.

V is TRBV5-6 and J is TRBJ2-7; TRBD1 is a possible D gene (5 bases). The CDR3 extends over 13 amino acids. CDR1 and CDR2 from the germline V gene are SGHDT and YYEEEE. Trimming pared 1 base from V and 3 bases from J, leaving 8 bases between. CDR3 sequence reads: CASSLFQGYEQYV. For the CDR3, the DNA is TGTGCCAGCAGCTTGTTTCAGGGCTACGAGCAGTACGTC.

CDR3 sequence: CASSLDRKGEKLFF. In DNA form, the CDR3 reads TGTGCCAGCAGTCTGGACAGGAAAGGAGAAAAACTGTTTTTT. The chain couples TRBV6-5 to TRBJ1-4; 7 nucleotides align to TRBD1. There are 14 residues in the CDR3. The germline V gene encodes CDR1 MNHEY and CDR2 SVGAGI. Trimming cost V 5 bases and J 8 bases; bases outside gene matches: 8.

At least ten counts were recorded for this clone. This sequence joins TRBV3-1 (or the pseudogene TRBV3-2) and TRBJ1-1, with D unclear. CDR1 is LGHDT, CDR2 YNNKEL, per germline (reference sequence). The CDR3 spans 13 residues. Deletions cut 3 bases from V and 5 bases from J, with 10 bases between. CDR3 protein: CASSHNSGTEAFF. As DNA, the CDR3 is TGTGCCAGCAGCCACAACAGTGGGACTGAAGCTTTCTTT.

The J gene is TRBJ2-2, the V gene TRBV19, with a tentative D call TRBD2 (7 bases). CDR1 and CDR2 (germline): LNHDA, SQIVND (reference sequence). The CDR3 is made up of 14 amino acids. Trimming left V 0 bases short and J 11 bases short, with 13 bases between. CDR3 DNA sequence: TGTGCCAGTAGTATAGATCGGGGGGCCTTCGAGCTGTTTTTT. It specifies CASSIDRGAFELFF.